The TCR beta chain under discussion was sequenced for a study of T cells in Graves' hyperthyroidism and ophthalmopathy. Inclusion characteristics of ophthalmopathy patients comprised a Clinical Activity Score of at least 3, a NOSPECS grade of at least 4, and duration under 3 months. Per germline, CDR1 MNHEY and CDR2 SVGEGT. Trimming stripped 4 bases from V and 11 bases from J, with 14 bases between. The CDR3 runs to 12 residues. This clonotype was counted at least ten times. From RNA transcripts, TCR beta CDR3 regions were amplified. The HTBI set primed first-round TCR CDR3 RT-PCR. MiXCR was run by TCRdb on the multiplex PCR reads, yielding one entry per CDR3 protein. The sample has roughly 400,000 distinct CDR3 sequences; 11% to 15% are singletons.

The sequence was collected from a man between 50 and 59 years old with Graves' ophthalmopathy. The chain employs TRBV6-2 or TRBV6-3 and TRBJ1-1; a possible D gene is TRBD1 (5 bases). The sequenced sample consisted of blood. CDR3 bases: TGTGCCAGCAGTTTCGGCCGCAGGGTTGCTTTCTTT. As protein: CASSFGRRVAFF.